The 28 T cell receptor beta chains presented below share a single source sample, sequenced in a study of blood T cell repertoires in COVID-19. Assay: immunoSEQ multiplex PCR; the TCRdb copy retains only in-frame clones and omits some. The data contain around 250,000 clones, around four fifths of them seen just once; the ten biggest clones take up approximately 5.9%. The sequenced material came from peripheral blood. These receptor sequences come from a man older than 75 with acute or convalescent COVID-19.

This sequence joins TRBV6-5 and TRBJ2-7; D possibly corresponds to TRBD1 (6 bases). The CDR3 contains 14 residues. The V and J ends lost 8 bases and 2 bases respectively, with 16 bases between them. Looked up from germline, CDR1 is MNHEY and CDR2 is SVGAGI. In DNA, the CDR3 is TGTGCCAGCGAGAGGGACAAGGGCCCCTACGAGCAGTACTTC. Amino acid sequence: CASERDKGPYEQYF.

This chain uses TRBV5-4 with TRBJ2-2, with 9 bases identical to TRBD1. The V gene's germline CDR1 is SGHNT and CDR2 YYREEE (reference sequence). V was clipped by 5 bases and J by 0 bases; unmatched bases: 8. The CDR3 has 17 residues. The CDR3 loop is CASRAQGQGTNTGELFF. DNA of the CDR3: TGTGCCAGCAGGGCCCAGGGACAGGGCACGAACACCGGGGAGCTGTTTTTT.

This chain uses TRBV23-1 with TRBJ1-1; no definite D call. TRBV23-1 is flagged as an ORF with uncertain function. Trimming took off 0 bases at V and 0 bases at J, with 8 bases between the two ends. The CDR3 is made up of 15 amino acids. CDR3 amino acids: CASSQSERLNTEAFF. In DNA form, the CDR3 reads TGCGCCAGCAGTCAATCAGAACGGTTGAACACTGAAGCTTTCTTT.

This sequence joins TRBV5-4 and TRBJ2-1; D is unresolved. CDR1 and CDR2 (germline): SGHNT, YYREEE (reference sequence). V lost 0 bases and J lost 0, with 13 bases in between. This CDR3 is 17 amino acids long. The CDR3 nucleotides read TGTGCCAGCAGCTTGGCCGCACCAACGAGCTCCTACAATGAGCAGTTCTTC. Its translation is CASSLAAPTSSYNEQFF.

CDR3 nucleotides: TGTGCCAGCAGCCGCTTACAGGGGGCGGGTGGAAACACCATATATTTT. Protein sequence: CASSRLQGAGGNTIYF. The chain recombines TRBV7-2 with TRBJ1-3; 9 bases fit TRBD1. Looked up from germline, CDR1 is SGHTA and CDR2 is FQGNSA. The CDR3 covers 16 residues. J lost 3 bases, V lost 5 bases, and 8 bases had no gene match. Full variable domain (outside the CDR3, taken from reference TRBV7-2 and TRBJ1-3): GAGVSQSPSNKVTEKGKDVELRCDPISGHTALYWYRQSLGQGLEFLIYFQGNSAPDKSGLPSDRFSAERTGGSVSTLTIQRTQQEDSAVYLCASSRLQGAGGNTIYFGEGSWLTVV.

The V gene is TRBV19, the J gene TRBJ2-7; 9 nucleotides agree with TRBD1. This CDR3 comprises 16 residues. The V gene end was trimmed by 5 bases and the J gene end by 3 bases; junction bases not matched to a gene: 11. Germline V gene sequence: CDR1 LNHDA, CDR2 SQIVND (reference sequence). Here the CDR3 DNA reads TGTGCCAGTAGTGATCAGGGACAGGGAGTAGGCTACGAGCAGTACTTC. Protein sequence: CASSDQGQGVGYEQYF.

The CDR3 reads CASSRKGETQYF. The CDR3 coding sequence is TGTGCCAGCAGTCGTAAGGGGGAGACCCAGTACTTC. The chain uses TRBV6-5 and TRBJ2-5, with D perhaps matching TRBD1 (5 bases). Germline V gene data show CDR1 as MNHEY and CDR2 as SVGAGI. Between the trimmed V and J ends, which lost 5 bases and 5 bases, there was a span of 9 bases. There are 12 residues in the CDR3.

This chain uses TRBV5-1 with TRBJ2-1; 10 bases fit TRBD2. Germline trimming cut 3 bases from V and 4 bases from J; bases unmatched to any gene: 7. The germline V gene encodes CDR1 SGHRS and CDR2 YFSETQ. The CDR3 covers 16 residues. The CDR3 nucleotides read TGCGCCAGCAGCTCAGCCGGGACTAGCGCGTACAATGAGCAGTTCTTC. It is translated as CASSSAGTSAYNEQFF.

The chain uses TRBV5-1 and TRBJ2-4, with 10 bases matching TRBD1. Germline V gives CDR1 SGHRS, CDR2 YFSETQ. V shed 4 bases and J 4 bases; nucleotides not matched to a gene: 2. There are 14 residues in the CDR3. CDR3 bases: TGCGCCAGCAGCGCGGGACAGGGGAAAAACATTCAGTACTTC. Its translation: CASSAGQGKNIQYF.

The chain uses TRBV15 and TRBJ1-5; TRBD1 agrees at 7 bases. Germline V gives CDR1 LNHNV, CDR2 YYDKDF (reference sequence). The V segment lost 1 base and the J segment 6 bases; nucleotides outside the gene matches: 6. The CDR3 totals 15 residues. The CDR3: CATSRGRQGGQPQHF. As DNA, the CDR3 is TGTGCCACCAGCAGAGGACGACAGGGCGGTCAGCCCCAGCATTTT.

This CDR3 is CASSLDQGATEAFF. Written as DNA, the CDR3 is TGTGCCAGCAGCTTAGATCAGGGGGCGACTGAAGCTTTCTTT. The V gene is TRBV11-2, the J gene TRBJ1-1, with 8 bases lining up with TRBD1. This CDR3 spans 14 amino acids. V was clipped by 0 bases and J by 5 bases; unmatched bases: 2. The germline gives CDR1 SGHAT, CDR2 FQNNGV. Full variable domain (rest looked up from reference TRBV11-2 and TRBJ1-1): EAGVAQSPRYKIIEKRQSVAFWCNPISGHATLYWYQQILGQGPKLLIQFQNNGVVDDSQLPKDRFSAERLKGVDSTLKIQPAKLEDSAVYLCASSLDQGATEAFFGQGTRLTVV.

V gene TRBV2 combines with J gene TRBJ1-5; TRBD1 aligns across 8 bases. The V gene end was trimmed by 5 bases and the J gene end by 4 bases; junction bases not matched to a gene: 1. The CDR3 extends over 13 amino acids. Germline lookup yields CDR1 SNHLY and CDR2 FYNNEI. As DNA, the CDR3 is TGTGCCAGCAGTTGGGACAGGAATCAGCCCCAGCATTTT. This sequence encodes CASSWDRNQPQHF.

The chain is built from TRBV11-2 and TRBJ1-1, with a tentative D call TRBD1 (6 bases). This CDR3 is built from 13 residues. CDR1 and CDR2 from the germline V gene are SGHAT and FQNNGV. The V end was cut by 1 base, the J end by 10 bases, with 13 bases between. CDR3: CASSLGQRGGAFF. In nucleotides, the CDR3 is TGTGCCAGCAGCTTAGGACAGAGGGGGGGAGCTTTCTTT.

The V gene is TRBV19, the J gene TRBJ1-1; D is unclear. This CDR3 has 12 residues. Trimming took off 9 bases at V and 0 bases at J, with 8 bases between the two ends. Germline V gives CDR1 LNHDA, CDR2 SQIVND (reference sequence). In DNA form, the CDR3 reads TGTGCCAGCAGGAAGTTGAACACTGAAGCTTTCTTT. Translated, it gives CASRKLNTEAFF. The whole variable domain, filled in from reference TRBV19 and TRBJ1-1, reads DGGITQSPKYLFRKEGQNVTLSCEQNLNHDAMYWYRQDPGQGLRLIYYSQIVNDFQKGDIAEGYSVSREKKESFPLTVTSAQKNPTAFYLCASRKLNTEAFFGQGTRLTVV.

The genes are TRBV4-1 and TRBJ1-5; D not resolved. From germline, CDR1 is MGHRA and CDR2 YSYEKL. The V end lost 1 base, the J end lost 6 bases, and 16 bases lay between the germline ends. The CDR3 runs 16 residues. The CDR3 nucleotides read TGCGCCAGCAGCCAAGGCGTGCAATCTTCGAGTCAGCCCCAGCATTTT. Translated: CASSQGVQSSSQPQHF.

The chain is built from TRBV5-1 and TRBJ2-5, with 12 bases aligning to TRBD2. J was trimmed by 0 bases and V by 0 bases; bases with no gene match: 9. Germline CDR1 and CDR2: SGHRS and YFSETQ. The CDR3 consists of 19 residues. The CDR3: CASSLDSRTSGVYQETQYF. CDR3 bases: TGCGCCAGCAGCTTGGATTCGCGGACTAGCGGGGTTTACCAAGAGACCCAGTACTTC.

The rearrangement uses TRBV9 and TRBJ2-2; TRBD1 agrees at 8 bases. CDR1 is SGDLS, CDR2 YYNGEE, per germline. CDR3 length: 16 residues. V lost 0 bases and J lost 7; bases outside the gene matches: 8. CDR3 bases: TGTGCCAGCAGCGTAGCCCCGGACAGGGATATCGGGGAGCTGTTTTTT. This gives the protein CASSVAPDRDIGELFF. The entire variable domain, with the rest obtained from reference TRBV9 and TRBJ2-2, is as follows: DSGVTQTPKHLITATGQRVTLRCSPRSGDLSVYWYQQSLDQGLQFLIQYYNGEERAKGNILERFSAQQFPDLHSELNLSSLELGDSALYFCASSVAPDRDIGELFFGEGSRLTVL.

V gene TRBV5-1 combines with J gene TRBJ2-1; TRBD1 is a possible D gene (5 bases). The CDR3 extends over 15 amino acids. Trimming shortened V by 1 base and J by 6 bases, and 14 bases separated the two germline ends. Germline CDR1 and CDR2: SGHRS and YFSETQ. The CDR3 here is CASSLRPGRSNEQFF. The CDR3 DNA is TGCGCCAGCAGCTTGCGTCCAGGGCGTAGCAATGAGCAGTTCTTC.

This clone was seen a handful of times. This sequence joins TRBV28 and TRBJ1-3; D unclear. Trimming removed 5 bases at V and 2 bases at J, with 4 bases between. The CDR3 runs 12 residues. CDR1 and CDR2 from the germline V gene are MDHEN and SYDVKM. The CDR3 coding sequence is TGTGCCAGCAGTCTAGCTGGAAACACCATATATTTT. It is translated as CASSLAGNTIYF.

This rearrangement joins TRBV7-8 to TRBJ1-1; 9 bases are a match to TRBD1. V trimming: 2 bases; J trimming: 0 bases; junction bases outside the gene matches: 4. This CDR3 is built from 16 residues. Germline CDR1 is SGHVS and CDR2 is FQNEAQ. The CDR3, as DNA: TGTGCCAGCAGCTTATCGGACAGGGGACTGAACACTGAAGCTTTCTTT. Amino acid sequence: CASSLSDRGLNTEAFF.

The V call is TRBV6-5, the J call TRBJ1-4; 9 bases line up with TRBD1. V was clipped by 4 bases and J by 8 bases; unmatched bases: 11. The V gene's germline CDR1 is MNHEY and CDR2 SVGAGI. This CDR3 is built from 16 residues. CDR3 sequence: CASSSGTGSADEKLFF. CDR3 nucleotide sequence: TGTGCCAGCAGTTCCGGGACAGGGAGTGCTGACGAAAAACTGTTTTTT.

This chain uses TRBV28 with TRBJ2-7, with D hard to call. Per the germline V gene, CDR1 is MDHEN and CDR2 is SYDVKM. Trimming cost V 3 bases and J 3 bases, with 9 bases left between them. The CDR3 covers 13 residues. DNA of the CDR3: TGTGCCAGCAGTTTGGTAGCCGTCTACGAGCAGTACTTC. Encoded protein: CASSLVAVYEQYF.

The genes are TRBV6-5 and TRBJ2-1, with 12 positions matching TRBD1. J lost 6 bases, V lost 10 bases, and 7 bases had no gene match. The germline CDR1 and CDR2 sequences are MNHEY and SVGAGI. CDR3 length: 14 residues. CDR3 nucleotides: TGTGCCACCGGGACAGGGGGCGCTTCCAATGAGCAGTTCTTC. This encodes CATGTGGASNEQFF.

The J gene is TRBJ1-6, the V gene TRBV7-9; 8 positions match TRBD1. Trimming took 5 bases from V and 9 from J; bases not matched to a gene: 9. The CDR3 length is 15 residues. Germline CDR1 reads SEHNR; CDR2 reads FQNEAQ (reference sequence). DNA for the CDR3: TGTGCCAGCAGCCATCGGGACAGGTCTTCTTCACCCCTCCACTTT. It yields the protein CASSHRDRSSSPLHF.

The rearrangement joins TRBV4-1 to TRBJ1-2, with TRBD1 as a possible D gene (6 bases). The CDR3 has 16 amino acids. Germline assignment: CDR1 MGHRA and CDR2 YSYEKL. V was trimmed by 0 bases and J by 5 bases, leaving 16 bases between them. The CDR3 sequence: CASSQEGSRGTYGYTF. The CDR3 bases are TGCGCCAGCAGCCAAGAGGGATCCAGGGGAACTTATGGCTACACCTTC.

The J gene is TRBJ2-4, the V gene TRBV11-2; 7 nucleotides align to TRBD1. CDR3 size: 16 residues. V lost 3 bases and J lost 1; bases outside the gene matches: 6. CDR1 and CDR2 from the germline V gene are SGHAT and FQNNGV. DNA for the CDR3: TGTGCCAGCAGCTTGTTCGACAGGGCGGCCAAAAACATTCAGTACTTC. It is translated as CASSLFDRAAKNIQYF. The full variable domain, completed using reference TRBV11-2 and TRBJ2-4, is EAGVAQSPRYKIIEKRQSVAFWCNPISGHATLYWYQQILGQGPKLLIQFQNNGVVDDSQLPKDRFSAERLKGVDSTLKIQPAKLEDSAVYLCASSLFDRAAKNIQYFGAGTRLSVL.

This clone has only one observation. V gene TRBV27 combines with J gene TRBJ2-7; D unresolved. CDR1 and CDR2 from the germline V gene are MNHEY and SMNVEV (reference sequence). This CDR3 comprises 14 residues. Trimming took 5 bases from V and 2 from J, leaving 13 bases between them. The CDR3 sequence: CASSRLEIPYEQYF. In DNA form, the CDR3 reads TGTGCCAGCAGTCGACTCGAGATACCCTACGAGCAGTACTTC.

CDR3 sequence: CASSFTGSANTGELFF. CDR3 in DNA: TGCGCCAGCAGCTTTACAGGGTCAGCGAACACCGGGGAGCTGTTTTTT. The chain carries TRBV5-1 and TRBJ2-2; D is perhaps TRBD1 (6 bases). Germline CDR1 is SGHRS and CDR2 is YFSETQ. Trimming removed 2 bases from V and 0 bases from J, with 11 bases in between. The CDR3 length is 16 residues.